Here is one T cell receptor beta chain with its context. Its specificity is not known. The total RNA that was extracted per sample amounted to at least 5.5 micrograms. The data stem from a study of blood T cells in healthy people across ages. Study-level background: Researchers report that template switching captured about one barcoded beta molecule per two T cells. Points from the study as a whole: Naive T cell percentage strongly correlated with TCR beta diversity.

A sample-barcoded 5' primer and a J-beta primer mix were used in a second PCR of about 6 to 11 cycles. A template-switch adaptor with 12 random nucleotides tagged each cDNA molecule. TCRdb fed the 5' RACE reads into MiXCR, producing one record per CDR3 protein. The top ten clones hold about 30% of a sample with 730,000 or so distinct CDR3 sequences, around 38% of them seen once. This TCR came from a man older than 75 in good health. The sample was blood.

This CDR3 is CASSLGGETDTQYF. The CDR3, as DNA: TGTGCCAGCAGCTTAGGTGGGGAGACAGATACGCAGTATTTT. V and J are TRBV7-9 and TRBJ2-3; a possible D gene is TRBD2 (5 bases). The CDR3 runs to 14 residues. The V gene's germline CDR1 is SEHNR and CDR2 FQNEAQ (reference sequence). The V and J ends lost 1 base and 3 bases respectively, with 8 bases between them.